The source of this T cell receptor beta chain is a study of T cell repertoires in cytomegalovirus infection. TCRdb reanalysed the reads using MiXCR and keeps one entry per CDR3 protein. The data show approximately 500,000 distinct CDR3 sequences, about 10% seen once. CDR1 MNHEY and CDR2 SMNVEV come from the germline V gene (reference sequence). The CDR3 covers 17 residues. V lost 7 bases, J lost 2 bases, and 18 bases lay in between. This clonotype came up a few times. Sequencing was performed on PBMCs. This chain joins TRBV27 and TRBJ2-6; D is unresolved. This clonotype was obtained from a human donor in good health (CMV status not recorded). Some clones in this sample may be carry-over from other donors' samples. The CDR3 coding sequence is TGTGCCAGCACCCGCTTCACCCGCGTCGCTGGGGCCAACGTCCTGACTTTC. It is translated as CASTRFTRVAGANVLTF. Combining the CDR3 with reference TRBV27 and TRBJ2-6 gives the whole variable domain EAQVTQNPRYLITVTGKKLTVTCSQNMNHEYMSWYRQDPGLGLRQIYYSMNVEVTDKGDVPEGYKVSRKEKRNFPLILESPSPNQTSLYFCASTRFTRVAGANVLTFGAGSRLTVL.